The next 8 T cell receptor beta chains were all read from a single sample in a study of cytomegalovirus exposure and HLA in healthy donors. The PCR contained 60 Vbeta and 13 Jbeta primers. Assay: immunoSEQ multiplex PCR; the TCRdb copy retains only in-frame clones and omits some. The table lists 95,000 to 130,000 clones, 55% to 65% of them singletons. The sequencing sample was made of PBMCs. These receptor sequences come from a woman between 40 and 50 years old in good health and CMV-seropositive.

The chain links TRBV5-6 to TRBJ2-7, with D tentatively TRBD1 (5 bases). Per the germline V gene, CDR1 is SGHDT and CDR2 is YYEEEE. V was clipped by 2 bases and J by 0 bases, with 9 bases between them. The CDR3 is made up of 14 amino acids. CDR3 in DNA: TGTGCCAGCAGCTTCCGTGGGGCCTCCTACGAGCAGTACTTC. Translating gives CASSFRGASYEQYF.

In DNA form, the CDR3 reads TGTGCCACCAGCAGAGATCTGGGGGCTAGCACAGATACGCAGTATTTT. Its translation: CATSRDLGASTDTQYF. The rearrangement links TRBV15 to TRBJ2-3; TRBD1 is a possible D gene (6 bases). Germline assignment: CDR1 LNHNV and CDR2 YYDKDF (reference sequence). V gave up 0 bases and J gave up 0 bases, with 10 bases separating them. The CDR3 extends over 16 amino acids.

The V gene is TRBV4-2, the J gene TRBJ1-1, with a possible D match to TRBD1 (5 bases). Per the germline V gene, CDR1 is LGHNA and CDR2 is YNFKEQ. Between the trimmed V and J ends, which lost 1 base and 4 bases, there was a span of 16 bases. This CDR3 is 16 amino acids long. CDR3 residues: CASSQVGGDLPTEAFF. The DNA for the CDR3 is TGTGCCAGCAGCCAAGTTGGAGGGGACCTGCCCACTGAAGCTTTCTTT.

The rearrangement uses TRBV28 and TRBJ2-1, with 9 bases lining up with TRBD2. This CDR3 comprises 18 residues. Unmatched junction bases numbered 9, after V lost 2 bases and J lost 1 base. Looked up from germline, CDR1 is MDHEN and CDR2 is SYDVKM. The CDR3 DNA reads as TGTGCCAGCAGTTTACTGCCCCTAGCGGGACAATCCTACAATGAGCAGTTCTTC. Encoded protein: CASSLLPLAGQSYNEQFF.

The chain joins TRBV4-1 to TRBJ2-2, with a tentative D call TRBD2 (6 bases). The V gene's germline CDR1 is MGHRA and CDR2 YSYEKL. V lost 0 bases and J lost 7, with 12 bases in between. CDR3 size: 15 residues. This chain's CDR3 is CASSQEPGVIGELFF. The CDR3 nucleotides read TGCGCCAGCAGCCAAGAGCCGGGAGTCATCGGGGAGCTGTTTTTT.

The CDR3 loop reads CASSSRESSYNSPLHF. CDR3 sequence (DNA): TGCGCCAGCAGCTCTAGGGAGAGCTCCTATAATTCACCCCTCCACTTT. V is TRBV4-3 and J is TRBJ1-6; D not resolved. CDR1 is LGHNA and CDR2 is YSLEER in the germline V gene. The V gene lost 5 bases and the J gene lost 0 bases, with 11 bases spanning the gap. CDR3 size: 16 residues.

This rearrangement joins TRBV5-6 to TRBJ2-1, with 7 positions matching TRBD2. V dropped 0 bases and J dropped 9; count of bases not matched to a gene: 3. CDR1 is SGHDT and CDR2 is YYEEEE in the germline V gene. The CDR3 runs to 13 residues. CDR3 protein: CASSLGGSGEQFF. CDR3 coding DNA: TGTGCCAGCAGCTTGGGCGGGAGCGGTGAGCAGTTCTTC.

This chain joins TRBV4-2 and TRBJ2-1; 9 positions match TRBD2. The CDR3 consists of 19 residues. Germline V CDR1 and CDR2: LGHNA, YNFKEQ. Germline trimming cut 0 bases from V and 0 bases from J; bases unmatched to any gene: 9. The CDR3 DNA follows: TGTGCCAGCAGCCAAGAGAGGCTAGCGGGACGGAGCTCCTACAATGAGCAGTTCTTC. Protein product: CASSQERLAGRSSYNEQFF.